These 21 T cell receptor beta chains originate from one sample sequenced in a study of T cells in Graves' hyperthyroidism and ophthalmopathy. From RNA transcripts, TCR beta CDR3 regions were amplified. HTBI primers were employed in a first-round RT-PCR of the TCR CDR3. TCRdb reprocessed the multiplex PCR reads with MiXCR, giving one entry per CDR3 protein. The sample includes under 700,000 distinct CDR3 sequences, about a sixth seen only once; the top ten take more than 15%. Sequencing was performed on blood. These TCRs come from a woman aged 18-29 years with Graves' hyperthyroidism.

This clonotype was counted many times. The chain combines TRBV5-1 with TRBJ1-1, with a possible D match to TRBD1 (6 bases). CDR3 length: 16 residues. The V gene lost 2 bases and the J gene lost 0 bases, with 14 bases spanning the gap. Germline CDR1 reads SGHRS; CDR2 reads YFSETQ. DNA of the CDR3: TGCGCCAGCAGCTTAACAGGGTCCGCCCTGAACACTGAAGCTTTCTTT. This sequence encodes CASSLTGSALNTEAFF.

The chain joins TRBV18 to TRBJ2-5; possible D gene TRBD2, 5 bases. CDR1 and CDR2 (germline): KGHSH, LQKENI. This CDR3 has 15 amino acids. The V and J ends lost 0 bases and 5 bases respectively, with 13 bases between them. CDR3 loop: CASSPPGSLLETQYF. In DNA form, the CDR3 reads TGTGCCAGCTCACCACCGGGGAGTTTGTTGGAGACCCAGTACTTC.

This clonotype was found many times. The V call is TRBV12-3 or TRBV12-4, the J call TRBJ2-5; D possibly corresponds to TRBD1 (6 bases). Trimming cost V 2 bases and J 10 bases, with 23 bases left between them. The CDR3 totals 16 residues. CDR3 loop: CASSLWGQGFRMSQYF. CDR3 bases: TGTGCCAGCAGTTTATGGGGACAAGGGTTCCGGATGAGCCAGTACTTC.

This clonotype has a count of ten or more. The J gene is TRBJ1-2, the V gene TRBV5-8, with 7 bases aligning to TRBD1. Germline V CDR1 and CDR2: SGHTS, YDEGEE. CDR3 length: 15 amino acids. The V segment lost 4 bases and the J segment 5 bases; nucleotides outside the gene matches: 11. CDR3 loop: CASSPVGAGGYGYTF. For the CDR3, the DNA is TGTGCCAGCAGCCCAGTTGGCGCAGGGGGTTATGGCTACACCTTC. Full variable domain (remainder filled in from reference TRBV5-8 and TRBJ1-2): EAGVTQSPTHLIKTRGQQATLRCSPISGHTSVYWYQQALGLGLQFLLWYDEGEERNRGNFPPRFSGRQFPNYSSELNVNALELEDSALYLCASSPVGAGGYGYTFGSGTRLTVV.

This clonotype was picked up many times. This chain joins TRBV7-2 and TRBJ2-1; D gene unclear. Trimming removed 2 bases at V and 8 bases at J, with 13 bases between. CDR3 size: 14 residues. Germline V gene data show CDR1 as SGHTA and CDR2 as FQGNSA. The CDR3 DNA follows: TGTGCCAGCAGCTTAAGGTGGGCCCTGGATGAGCAGTTCTTC. This sequence encodes CASSLRWALDEQFF.

This clonotype has more than one count but fewer than ten. This chain connects TRBV19 to TRBJ1-5; 8 nucleotides match TRBD1. CDR3 length: 17 residues. The ends lost 2 bases at V and 0 bases at J; junction bases unmatched: 6. Germline CDR1 is LNHDA and CDR2 is SQIVND (reference sequence). CDR3 amino acids: CASSIWRQGSSNQPQHF. The DNA of the CDR3 is TGTGCCAGTAGTATATGGAGACAGGGGTCTAGCAATCAGCCCCAGCATTTT.

The gene calls are TRBV20-1 and TRBJ2-2; TRBD1 matches at 11 bases. CDR3 length: 16 amino acids. CDR1 and CDR2 from the germline V gene are DFQATT and SNEGSKA (reference sequence). V lost 4 bases to trimming and J lost 5 bases; unmatched junction nucleotides: 9. The CDR3 region has the DNA TGCAGTGCTAACAAACCCGGGACAGGGGGAACCGGGGAGCTGTTTTTT. It yields the protein CSANKPGTGGTGELFF.

This clonotype has a count of ten or more. The chain joins TRBV6-2 or TRBV6-3 to TRBJ1-2, with D tentatively TRBD1 (5 bases). Deletions cut 5 bases from V and 9 bases from J, with 16 bases between. The germline V gene encodes CDR1 MNHEY and CDR2 SVGEGT. The CDR3 runs 13 residues. CDR3 in DNA: TGTGCCAGCAGTCCCGGGACCCCTTTTAGCTACACCTTC. Translating gives CASSPGTPFSYTF.

As concerns this clonotype: A much larger clone differs by one base, so this may be a read error. This chain uses TRBV5-1 with TRBJ2-1, with 10 bases identical to TRBD2. The length of the CDR3 is 16 residues. The germline V gene encodes CDR1 SGHRS and CDR2 YFSETQ. CDR3 residues: CASSLEASGGSNDQFF. DNA of the CDR3: TGCGCCAGCAGCTTGGAGGCTAGCGGGGGAAGCAATGATCAGTTCTTC.

The sample holds many counts of this clonotype. The V call is TRBV7-9, the J call TRBJ2-1; D may be TRBD1 (6 bases). Germline V CDR1 and CDR2: SEHNR, FQNEAQ (reference sequence). The CDR3 loop spans 14 amino acids. V lost 4 bases and J 1 base, leaving 8 bases between the germline ends. This CDR3 is CASSWQGSYNEQFF. CDR3 DNA sequence: TGTGCCAGCAGCTGGCAGGGGTCCTACAATGAGCAGTTCTTC.

This clonotype was recorded at least ten times. J is TRBJ2-5 and V is TRBV2; 7 positions match TRBD2. The V segment lost 1 base and the J segment 2 bases; nucleotides outside the gene matches: 7. CDR3 length: 16 residues. Germline V CDR1 and CDR2: SNHLY, FYNNEI. CDR3 in amino acids: CASSEVLANPQETQYF. The CDR3 DNA sequence: TGTGCCAGCAGTGAAGTACTAGCGAATCCTCAAGAGACCCAGTACTTC. The full variable domain, with the rest looked up from reference TRBV2 and TRBJ2-5, is EPEVTQTPSHQVTQMGQEVILRCVPISNHLYFYWYRQILGQKVEFLVSFYNNEISEKSEIFDDQFSVERPDGSNFTLKIRSTKLEDSAMYFCASSEVLANPQETQYFGPGTRLLVL.

The chain uses TRBV4-1 and TRBJ2-5, with D possibly matching TRBD2 (6 bases). Looked up from germline, CDR1 is MGHRA and CDR2 is YSYEKL. V was trimmed by 4 bases and J by 2 bases, leaving 17 bases between them. The CDR3 loop spans 16 amino acids. The CDR3 bases are TGCGCCAGCAGCCCAGGACTAACGGCAAAACAAGAGACCCAGTACTTC. It codes for CASSPGLTAKQETQYF.

This clonotype was picked up a small number of times. The chain is built from TRBV4-3 and TRBJ1-5, with TRBD1 identical over 9 bases. The length of the CDR3 is 15 residues. Germline values: CDR1 LGHNA, CDR2 YSLEER. J gave up 7 bases and V 0 bases, and 4 bases lay outside the gene matches. CDR3 DNA: TGCGCCAGCAGCCAAGATACAGGGGGCGGGCAGCCCCAGCATTTT. It yields the protein CASSQDTGGGQPQHF.

This clonotype turned up a few times. V usage is TRBV7-2 and J usage is TRBJ2-3; perhaps D is TRBD1 or TRBD2 (5 bases each). CDR3 length: 16 residues. Germline CDR1 and CDR2: SGHTA and FQGNSA. V gave up 0 bases and J gave up 2 bases, with 12 bases separating them. The CDR3 DNA reads TGTGCCAGCAGCTTAGCGGTGGGGGTTCACACAGATACGCAGTATTTT. It encodes CASSLAVGVHTDTQYF.

This clonotype showed up just a few times. This rearrangement joins TRBV29-1 to TRBJ2-3; 9 nucleotides align to TRBD1. The CDR3 consists of 13 residues. The germline V gene encodes CDR1 SQVTM and CDR2 ANQGSEA. V trimming: 7 bases; J trimming: 6 bases; junction bases outside the gene matches: 8. The CDR3: CSAFGQGRDTQYF. The DNA for the CDR3 is TGCAGCGCCTTCGGACAGGGGCGTGATACGCAGTATTTT.

The V and J genes are TRBV18 and TRBJ1-5, with D possibly being TRBD1 (5 bases). The CDR3 contains 14 residues. Germline loops: CDR1 KGHSH, CDR2 LQKENI. Trimming shortened V by 6 bases and J by 1 base, and 10 bases separated the two germline ends. DNA for the CDR3: TGTGCCAGCTCGTCCGGGACGAGCAATCAGCCCCAGCATTTT. It codes for CASSSGTSNQPQHF.

The gene calls are TRBV20-1 and TRBJ1-5; no clear D. Germline CDR1 reads DFQATT; CDR2 reads SNEGSKA (reference sequence). The CDR3 length is 13 residues. Trimming stripped 0 bases from V and 7 bases from J, with 10 bases between. The CDR3 sequence is CSARDYGEQPQHF. The CDR3 DNA is TGCAGTGCTAGAGATTACGGGGAACAGCCCCAGCATTTT.

Many counts were recorded for this clonotype. As DNA, the CDR3 is TGTGCCAGCAGTATAGGACGGAACAATCAGCCCCAGCATTTT. Translating it yields CASSIGRNNQPQHF. V is TRBV27 and J is TRBJ1-5; D gene ambiguous. The CDR3 contains 14 residues. Trimming stripped 5 bases from V and 3 bases from J, with 11 bases between. CDR1 is MNHEY, CDR2 SMNVEV, per germline (reference sequence).

The chain has TRBV5-6 and TRBJ2-7; D perhaps matches TRBD1 (6 bases). V shed 3 bases and J shed 0 bases, with 10 bases lying between them. This CDR3 contains 14 residues. Per the germline V gene, CDR1 is SGHDT and CDR2 is YYEEEE. As DNA, the CDR3 is TGTGCCAGCAGCTCGGACAGAGACTCCTACGAGCAGTACTTC. Its protein is CASSSDRDSYEQYF. The full variable domain, with the rest looked up from reference TRBV5-6 and TRBJ2-7, is DAGVTQSPTHLIKTRGQQVTLRCSPKSGHDTVSWYQQALGQGPQFIFQYYEEEERQRGNFPDRFSGHQFPNYSSELNVNALLLGDSALYLCASSSDRDSYEQYFGPGTRLTVT.

This clonotype was detected many times. The chain uses TRBV12-3 or TRBV12-4 and TRBJ2-7; tentatively, D is TRBD2 (5 bases). The germline V and J ends were trimmed by 5 bases and 4 bases, with 9 bases remaining between them. The CDR3 covers 12 residues. CDR3 bases: TGTGCCAGCAGTAAGGCGGGTTACGAGCAGTACTTC. It translates to CASSKAGYEQYF.

This clonotype was recorded many times. V is TRBV7-9 and J is TRBJ2-7; D is perhaps TRBD2 (6 bases). CDR3 length: 15 residues. Between the trimmed V and J ends, which lost 7 bases and 7 bases, there was a span of 23 bases. Germline V gene data show CDR1 as SEHNR and CDR2 as FQNEAQ (reference sequence). CDR3: CASTHPETSYKEQYF. Here the CDR3 DNA reads TGTGCCAGCACTCATCCGGAGACTAGTTACAAGGAGCAGTACTTC.